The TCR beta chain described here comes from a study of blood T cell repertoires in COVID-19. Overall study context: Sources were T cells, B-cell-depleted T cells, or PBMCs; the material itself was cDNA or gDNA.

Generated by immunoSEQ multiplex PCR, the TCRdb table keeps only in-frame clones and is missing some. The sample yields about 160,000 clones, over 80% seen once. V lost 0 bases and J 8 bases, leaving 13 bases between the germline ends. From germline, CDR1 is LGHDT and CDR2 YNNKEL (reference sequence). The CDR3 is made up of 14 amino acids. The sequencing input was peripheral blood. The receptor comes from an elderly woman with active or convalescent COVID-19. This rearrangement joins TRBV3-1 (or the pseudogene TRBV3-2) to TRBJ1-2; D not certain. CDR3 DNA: TGTGCCAGCAGCCAAGATCAAGGGCGAGGGGGCTACACCTTC. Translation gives CASSQDQGRGGYTF.